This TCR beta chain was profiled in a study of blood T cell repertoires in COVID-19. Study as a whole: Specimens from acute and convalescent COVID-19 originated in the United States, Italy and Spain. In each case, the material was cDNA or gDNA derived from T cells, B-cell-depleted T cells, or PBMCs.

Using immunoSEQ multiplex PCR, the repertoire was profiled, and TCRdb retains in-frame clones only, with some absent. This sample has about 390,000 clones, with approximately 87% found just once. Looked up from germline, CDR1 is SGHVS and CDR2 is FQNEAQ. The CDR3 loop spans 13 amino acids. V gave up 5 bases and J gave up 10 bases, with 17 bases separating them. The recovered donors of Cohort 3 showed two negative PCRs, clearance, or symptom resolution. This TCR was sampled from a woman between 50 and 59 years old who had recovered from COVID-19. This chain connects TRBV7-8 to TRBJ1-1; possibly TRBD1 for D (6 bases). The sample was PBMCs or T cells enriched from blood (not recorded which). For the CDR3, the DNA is TGTGCCAGCAGCGTTTCAGGGGAGTTTGGAGCTTTCTTT. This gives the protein CASSVSGEFGAFF.